This T cell receptor beta chain was identified during a study of blood T cell repertoires in COVID-19 (TCRdb year 2020). Regarding the study in general: Collaborator samples came from the United States, Italy and Spain and covered acute and convalescent phases of COVID-19. The samples were drawn from the first 160 participants of the ongoing ImmuneRACE study and from 1,254 subjects provided by 6 global collaborators. The sample metadata nearly always contained a de-identified subject ID, COVID-19 status, age in years and sex. Subjects who had been exposed to COVID-19, were actively infected with it, or had recovered from it provided the deeply sampled blood TCRbeta repertoires that made up the dataset. A freely available public database, intended as a resource for researchers studying the immune response to SARS-CoV-2, is where the repertoires were released. HLA class I and class II types, where available, came from metadata supplied by the sample provider rather than from assay-based typing. The material from the prospective study consisted of cDNA or gDNA derived from T cells, B-cell-depleted T cells, or PBMCs. What the study reported, not specific to this receptor: Clinical and demographic metadata were provided uncurated, with the amount varying by source and participant.

Each collaborating institution followed its own protocols to collect whole blood in K2EDTA tubes. For TCRbeta analysis, collaborators shipped samples as frozen whole blood, isolated PBMCs, or DNA extracted from either of those sample types. This clone was detected only once. The antigen it binds to is not known. One end of the junction fails to match germline, which may point to a read error. The immunoSEQ Assay, a bias-controlled multiplex PCR, was used to amplify TCRbeta CDR3 regions from genomic DNA. In the authors' own workflow: The number of nucleated cells in each sample was estimated from the amplification of reference gene primers within the assay. To quantify the absolute abundance of each unique TCRbeta CDR3 rearrangement, sequence reads were collapsed and filtered. For each sample, productive Simpson clonality was calculated as the square root of Simpson's diversity index over productive rearrangements. TCRdb retrieved this table from immuneACCESS and kept in-frame rearrangements only. Not all clones are present; in checked studies, unresolved V genes account for under half, and no reason is known for the remainder. V and J calls and clone size are as listed in that table; D and trimming were resolved from the DNA. Across this sample there are some 150,000 clones, with around 84% seen only once. Of the sample, around 8.2% is held by the ten largest clones.

This TCR derives from a woman in her sixties or seventies with acute or convalescent COVID-19. Specimen: peripheral blood.

The DNA sequence reads TGTGCTAGTGGTTTGGTATCTGGGGGCTCCACCTTC. Translated, it reads CASGLVSGGSTF. This receptor chain uses TRBV12-5 and TRBJ1-2, and possibly TRBD1, on 6 matching bases. The germline V gene gives CDR1 as LGHNT and CDR2 as FRNRAP. Reading from cysteine to phenylalanine, the CDR3 counts 12 amino acids. Just the 36-base CDR3 DNA is kept, in frame starting at base 1.